Reported below is one T cell receptor (beta chain). The antigen is not known. V lost 4 bases, J lost 3 bases, and 7 bases stayed unmatched. CDR3 length: 17 amino acids. The V gene's germline CDR1 is LGHNA and CDR2 YSLEER. The data are from a study of regulatory T cells in long-lasting Graves disease. The overall study: Patients with new Graves' disease had used antithyroid drugs below 3 months. Study conclusions and caveats: With approximately 2,500 shared public clonotypes, persistent patients exceeded new patients, who shared about a thousand.

Through Arm-PCR of CDR3 regions and iRepertoire HTBI primers, TCR beta libraries were built. Using its own MiXCR run on the multiplex PCR reads, TCRdb lists one record per CDR3 protein. The sample yields about 240,000 distinct CDR3 sequences, around 20% seen once. Time point given: newly diagnosed GD, antithyroid drugs for less than 3 months. There was RNA extracted from PBMCs, and the TCR library was made from it. By American Thyroid Association guidelines, Graves' disease was diagnosed in the cohort. This rearrangement joins TRBV4-3 to TRBJ2-1, with TRBD2 matching 12 bases. The sample here was peripheral blood mononuclear cells (PBMCs), taken at new diagnosis, from a patient treated with antithyroid drugs. The sequence was collected from a female donor with Graves disease. The CDR3 DNA reads as TGCGCCAGCAGCCGGCTAGCGGGAGGGCCAGTCTACAATGAGCAGTTCTTC. Encoded protein: CASSRLAGGPVYNEQFF.